The rows below give T cell receptor beta chains drawn from one sample of a study of blood T cells in healthy people across ages. Via MiXCR, TCRdb re-called the 5' RACE reads, giving one row per CDR3 protein. The repertoire holds some 900,000 distinct CDR3 sequences, with about 44% as singletons. Sequencing was done on a sample of blood. These receptors were collected from a man aged 30-40 years in good health. Each CDR3 is given with its conserved first and last residue. D genes are given only for firm matches. Some rows have no size entry. The others give once, few or many, or a class for an expanded clone.

d_call | j_call | v_call | clone_size | cdr3_nt | cdr3_aa
TRBD2 | TRBJ2-3 | TRBV24-1 | NA | TGTGCCACCAGAAGTGGGGGGGACACAGATACGCAGTATTTT | CATRSGGDTDTQYF
NA | TRBJ2-7 | TRBV9 | NA | TGTGCCAGCAGCCCAGGACCACTTTCCCCCCACGGGCAGTACTTC | CASSPGPLSPHGQYF
NA | TRBJ1-1 | TRBV27 | NA | TGTGCCAGCAGTTTATCCAGGGTCGGGAACACTGAAGCTTTCTTT | CASSLSRVGNTEAFF
NA | TRBJ2-5 | TRBV10-3 | NA | TGTGCCATCAAGGACGGGAAAGGAGAGGAGACCCAGTACTTC | CAIKDGKGEETQYF
NA | TRBJ2-1 | TRBV7-2 | NA | TGTGCCAGCAGCTTAGCGGTCCAGGGTTCATACAATGAGCAGTTCTTC | CASSLAVQGSYNEQFF
NA | TRBJ2-1 | TRBV20-1 | NA | TGCAGTGCTACAACCCTCCCGCGTGAGCAGTTCTTC | CSATTLPREQFF
NA | TRBJ2-1 | TRBV27 | few | TGTGCCACCGCCGGGAGCAGTGGGAGCTCCTACAATGAGCAGTTCTTC | CATAGSSGSSYNEQFF
NA | TRBJ1-1 | TRBV3-1 | once | TGTGCCAGCAGCCACAGCAACACTGAAGCTTTCTTT | CASSHSNTEAFF
NA | TRBJ1-6 | TRBV20-1 | NA | TGCAGTGCTAGAGAGGCACGGGGAGACAATTCACCCCTCCACTTT | CSAREARGDNSPLHF
TRBD1 | TRBJ1-5 | TRBV20-1 | NA | TGCAGTTCGGGACAGCCCAATCAGCCCCAGCATTTT | CSSGQPNQPQHF
TRBD2 | TRBJ2-4 | TRBV11-2 | NA | TGTGCCAGCAGCTTAGAGGCGGGGGGGACTATTCAGTACTTC | CASSLEAGGTIQYF
NA | TRBJ2-7 | TRBV6-1 | NA | TGTGCCAGCAGCCCATGGCTCAACTCCTACGAGCAGTACTTC | CASSPWLNSYEQYF
NA | TRBJ2-3 | TRBV7-2 | NA | TGTGCCAGCAGCTTAAGCATCGGCACAGATACGCAGTATTTT | CASSLSIGTDTQYF
NA | TRBJ2-5 | TRBV6-2/TRBV6-3 | once | TGTGCCAAGTTGACTACTAACGCACAAGAGACCCAGTACTTC | CAKLTTNAQETQYF
TRBD1 | TRBJ2-5 | TRBV4-2 | NA | TGTGCCAGCAGCCAAGGGGACAGGGGTGTAGGGACCCAGTACTTC | CASSQGDRGVGTQYF
TRBD1 | TRBJ2-5 | TRBV18 | NA | TGTGCCAGCTCACCACGGGACAGGTACCAAGAGACCCGGTACTTC | CASSPRDRYQETRYF
NA | TRBJ2-7 | TRBV6-5 | NA | TGTGCCAGCAGTTACTCGGGAAGACAGGGACTCTACGAGCAGTACTTC | CASSYSGRQGLYEQYF
TRBD1 | TRBJ2-7 | TRBV6-5 | NA | TGTGCCAGCAGTTACGGCCAGGGGGCTTCCTACGAGCAGTACTTC | CASSYGQGASYEQYF
TRBD1 | TRBJ1-2 | TRBV29-1 | few | TGCAGCGTTGATGACAGGGGAGGGACCTATGGCTACACCTTC | CSVDDRGGTYGYTF
TRBD1 | TRBJ1-4 | TRBV11-3 | NA | TGTGCCAGCAGCCCAGACAGGGGGCCGGAAAAACTGTTTTTT | CASSPDRGPEKLFF
NA | TRBJ2-3 | TRBV9 | NA | TGTGCCAGCTCCGTGGGCTTTAGCACAGATACGCAGTATTTT | CASSVGFSTDTQYF
TRBD2 | TRBJ2-5 | TRBV6-5 | NA | TGTGCCAGCAGTTACGGCGGCGGGGTAGCGGGGATCCAAGAGACCCAGTACTTC | CASSYGGGVAGIQETQYF
NA | TRBJ2-3 | TRBV12-3/TRBV12-4 | few | TGTGCCAGCAGGCTCCAGGGGGATACGCAGTATTTT | CASRLQGDTQYF
NA | TRBJ2-1 | TRBV6-1 | few | TGTGCCAGCGGACCCCCGGGGGTGGTATACAATGAGCAGTTCTTC | CASGPPGVVYNEQFF
NA | TRBJ2-5 | TRBV3-1 | NA | TGTGCCTGCAGCCAAAGCCAGGGTGGCGGAGAGACCCAGTACTTC | CACSQSQGGGETQYF
NA | TRBJ2-7 | TRBV27 | NA | TGTGCCAGCAGTTTAACCCAGACGAAGGGATCAGCCTACGAGCAGTACTTC | CASSLTQTKGSAYEQYF
NA | TRBJ2-1 | TRBV29-1 | NA | TGCAGCGTTGACAGCTCTGGTGAGCAGTTCTTC | CSVDSSGEQFF
TRBD1 | TRBJ1-2 | TRBV6-1 | NA | TGTGCCAGCAGTCTGAGACAGGGGGTTGGTTCTAACTATGGCTACACCTTC | CASSLRQGVGSNYGYTF
NA | TRBJ2-7 | TRBV20-1 | NA | TGCAGTGCTCCACTGGACAGCCCCGGCTACGAGCAGTACTTC | CSAPLDSPGYEQYF
NA | TRBJ2-1 | TRBV28 | few | TGTGCCAGCAGTTTAAGTTCTGGGAAGCAGTTCTTC | CASSLSSGKQFF
TRBD1 | TRBJ2-5 | TRBV7-9 | NA | TGTGCCAGCAGGCTCCGACTTGGGACAGGGAGGTTCTTAGGAGAGACCCAGTACTTC | CASRLRLGTGRFLGETQYF
NA | TRBJ2-1 | TRBV19 | once | TGTGCCAGTACGGGACCTTTAGTCGATGAGCAGTTCTTC | CASTGPLVDEQFF
NA | TRBJ1-3 | TRBV30 | NA | TGTGCCTGGAGCCGCGGGACACCCTCTGGAAACACCATATATTTT | CAWSRGTPSGNTIYF
TRBD1 | TRBJ2-1 | TRBV29-1 | NA | TGCAGCGTTGCGGACAGGGCAACGCATGAGCAGTTCTTC | CSVADRATHEQFF
TRBD1 | TRBJ1-1 | TRBV28 | NA | TGTGCCAGCAGTATAGGGGGCGGTATGGACACTGAAGCTTTCTTT | CASSIGGGMDTEAFF
NA | TRBJ2-1 | TRBV27 | NA | TGTGCCAGCAGTTTTAGGGCAGGGAACTACAATGAGCAGTTCTTC | CASSFRAGNYNEQFF
TRBD1 | TRBJ2-1 | TRBV5-1 | NA | TGCGCCAGCAGCTTGGCGACAGGGATTTTATACAATGAGCAGTTCTTC | CASSLATGILYNEQFF
TRBD1 | TRBJ1-4 | TRBV27 | NA | TGTGCCAGCAGTACACCGGGACAGGGTGGCGAAAAACTGTTTTTT | CASSTPGQGGEKLFF
NA | TRBJ2-3 | TRBV28 | NA | TGTGCCAGCACCCCCCCTCTAGCGATAAGCACAGATACGCAGTATTTT | CASTPPLAISTDTQYF
NA | TRBJ1-5 | TRBV4-1 | NA | TGCGCCAGCAGCCCACAGACAGTGAGCAATCAGCCCCAGCATTTT | CASSPQTVSNQPQHF
NA | TRBJ1-1 | TRBV5-1 | NA | TGCGCCAGCAGCTTGGCGGGGGGCGGTAGCCCTGAAGCTTTCTTT | CASSLAGGGSPEAFF
NA | TRBJ1-5 | TRBV12-3/TRBV12-4 | once | TGTGCCAGCTCCGGGACAAACAATCAGCCCCAGCATTTT | CASSGTNNQPQHF
NA | TRBJ2-5 | TRBV5-1 | NA | TGCGCCAGCAGCTTGAGCGTGGGGGAAGAGACCCAGTACTTC | CASSLSVGEETQYF
TRBD2 | TRBJ2-7 | TRBV7-9 | NA | TGTGCCAGCAGCGCTTCGGGGACTAGCGGGAGGTACTTCGACGAGCAGTACTTC | CASSASGTSGRYFDEQYF
NA | TRBJ2-3 | TRBV6-1 | few | TGTGCCAGCAGTGCACGATCAAGCGGACAGAGCACAGATACGCAGTATTTT | CASSARSSGQSTDTQYF
TRBD2 | TRBJ2-5 | TRBV7-2 | NA | TGTGCCAGCAGCACATCGACTAGCGTACAGGAGACCCAGTACTTC | CASSTSTSVQETQYF